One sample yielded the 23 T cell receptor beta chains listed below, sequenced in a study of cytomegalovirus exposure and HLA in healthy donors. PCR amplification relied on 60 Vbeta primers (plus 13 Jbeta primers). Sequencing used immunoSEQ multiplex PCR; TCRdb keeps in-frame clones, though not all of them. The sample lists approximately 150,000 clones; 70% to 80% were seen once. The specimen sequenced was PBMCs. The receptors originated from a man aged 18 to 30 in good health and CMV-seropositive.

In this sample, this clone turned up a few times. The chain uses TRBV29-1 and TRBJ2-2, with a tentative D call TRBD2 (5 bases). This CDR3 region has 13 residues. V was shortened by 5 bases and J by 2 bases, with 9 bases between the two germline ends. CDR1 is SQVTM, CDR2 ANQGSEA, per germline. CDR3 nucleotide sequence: TGCAGCGTTACCGGGAAAAACACCGGGGAGCTGTTTTTT. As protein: CSVTGKNTGELFF.

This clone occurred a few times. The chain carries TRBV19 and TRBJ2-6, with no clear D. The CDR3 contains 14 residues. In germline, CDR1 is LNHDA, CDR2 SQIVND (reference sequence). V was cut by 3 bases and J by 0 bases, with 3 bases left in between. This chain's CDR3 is CASSIYSGANVLTF. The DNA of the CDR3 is TGTGCCAGTAGTATTTACTCTGGGGCCAACGTCCTGACTTTC. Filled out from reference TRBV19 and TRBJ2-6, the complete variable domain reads DGGITQSPKYLFRKEGQNVTLSCEQNLNHDAMYWYRQDPGQGLRLIYYSQIVNDFQKGDIAEGYSVSREKKESFPLTVTSAQKNPTAFYLCASSIYSGANVLTFGAGSRLTVL.

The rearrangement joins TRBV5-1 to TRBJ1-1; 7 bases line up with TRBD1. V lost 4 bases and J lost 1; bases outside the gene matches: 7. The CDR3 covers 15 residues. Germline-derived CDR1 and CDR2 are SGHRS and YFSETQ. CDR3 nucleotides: TGCGCCAGCAGCATGACCGGGACAGCGAACACTGAAGCTTTCTTT. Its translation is CASSMTGTANTEAFF. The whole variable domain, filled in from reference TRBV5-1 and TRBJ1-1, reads KAGVTQTPRYLIKTRGQQVTLSCSPISGHRSVSWYQQTPGQGLQFLFEYFSETQRNKGNFPGRFSGRQFSNSRSEMNVSTLELGDSALYLCASSMTGTANTEAFFGQGTRLTVV.

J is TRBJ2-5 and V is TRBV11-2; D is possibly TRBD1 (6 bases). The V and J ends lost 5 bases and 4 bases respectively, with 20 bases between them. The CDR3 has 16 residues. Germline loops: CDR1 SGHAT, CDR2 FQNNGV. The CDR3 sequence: CASSDAVGAWGETQYF. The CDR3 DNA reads TGTGCCAGCAGCGACGCAGTGGGGGCCTGGGGAGAGACCCAGTACTTC.

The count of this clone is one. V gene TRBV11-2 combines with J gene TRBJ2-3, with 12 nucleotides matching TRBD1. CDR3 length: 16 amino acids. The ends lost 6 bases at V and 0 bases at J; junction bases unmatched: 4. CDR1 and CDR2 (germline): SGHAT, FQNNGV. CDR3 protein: CASRGDRGLSTDTQYF. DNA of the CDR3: TGTGCCAGCAGAGGGGACAGGGGGCTGAGCACAGATACGCAGTATTTT.

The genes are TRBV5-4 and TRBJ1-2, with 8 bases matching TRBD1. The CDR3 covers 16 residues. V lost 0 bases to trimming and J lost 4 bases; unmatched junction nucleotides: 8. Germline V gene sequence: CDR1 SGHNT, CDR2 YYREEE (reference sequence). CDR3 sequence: CASSLDWTGPIYGYTF. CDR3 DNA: TGTGCCAGCAGCTTGGATTGGACAGGGCCAATCTATGGCTACACCTTC.

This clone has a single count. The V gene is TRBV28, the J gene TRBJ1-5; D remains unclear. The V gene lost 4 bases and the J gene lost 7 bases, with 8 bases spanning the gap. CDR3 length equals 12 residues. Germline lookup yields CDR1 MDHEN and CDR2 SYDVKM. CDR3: CASSSPGQPQHF. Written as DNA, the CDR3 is TGTGCCAGCAGTTCCCCGGGGCAGCCCCAGCATTTT.

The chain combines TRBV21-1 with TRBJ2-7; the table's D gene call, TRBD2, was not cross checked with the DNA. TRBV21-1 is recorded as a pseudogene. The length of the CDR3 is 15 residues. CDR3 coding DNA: TGTGCCAGCAGCAAAGCTGCGGCCAGCTCCTACGAGCAGTACTTC. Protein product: CASSKAAASSYEQYF.

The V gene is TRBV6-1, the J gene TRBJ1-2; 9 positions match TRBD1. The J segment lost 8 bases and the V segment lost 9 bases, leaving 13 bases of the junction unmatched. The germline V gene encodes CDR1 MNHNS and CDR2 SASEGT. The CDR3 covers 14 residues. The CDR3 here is CASEDRGPPRGYTF. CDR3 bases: TGTGCCAGTGAGGACAGGGGCCCCCCTAGGGGCTACACCTTC.

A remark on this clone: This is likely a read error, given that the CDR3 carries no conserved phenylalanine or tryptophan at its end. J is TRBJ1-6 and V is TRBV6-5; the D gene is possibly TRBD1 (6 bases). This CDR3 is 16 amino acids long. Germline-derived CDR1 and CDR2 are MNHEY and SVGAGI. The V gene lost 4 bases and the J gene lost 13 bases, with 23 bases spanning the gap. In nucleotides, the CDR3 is TGTGCCAGCAGTTCTAACTACAGGGAAATGGACCCCCCCCTCCACCTT. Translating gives CASSSNYREMDPPLHL.

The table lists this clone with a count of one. CDR3 DNA: TGTGCCAGCAGCACGCGGGAGAACCCCTACAATGAGCAGTTCTTC. Translating it yields CASSTRENPYNEQFF. The chain is built from TRBV5-4 and TRBJ2-1; 7 bases align to TRBD2. V dropped 4 bases and J dropped 2; count of bases not matched to a gene: 6. Germline lookup yields CDR1 SGHNT and CDR2 YYREEE (reference sequence). The length of the CDR3 is 15 residues.

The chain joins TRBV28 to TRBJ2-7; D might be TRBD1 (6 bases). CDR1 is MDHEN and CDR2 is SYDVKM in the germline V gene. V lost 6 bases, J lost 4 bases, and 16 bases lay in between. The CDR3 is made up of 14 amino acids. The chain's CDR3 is CASSFTDRVYEQYF. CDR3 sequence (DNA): TGTGCCAGCAGCTTTACGGACAGAGTATACGAGCAGTACTTC.

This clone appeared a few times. CDR3 sequence reads: CASSLGRGGFGYTF. The CDR3 DNA is TGTGCCAGCAGTTTAGGGAGGGGGGGTTTCGGCTACACCTTC. This chain connects TRBV27 to TRBJ1-2; D is perhaps TRBD1 (6 bases). V lost 2 bases and J lost 8, with 15 bases in between. Germline V gives CDR1 MNHEY, CDR2 SMNVEV (reference sequence). The CDR3 totals 14 residues.

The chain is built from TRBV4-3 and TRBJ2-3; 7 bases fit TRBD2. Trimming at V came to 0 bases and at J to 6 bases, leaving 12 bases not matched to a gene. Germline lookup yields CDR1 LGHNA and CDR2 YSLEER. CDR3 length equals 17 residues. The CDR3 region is CASSQDFSGKNGDTQYF. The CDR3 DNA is TGCGCCAGCAGCCAAGATTTCAGCGGGAAAAATGGGGATACGCAGTATTTT.

Here the CDR3 reads CASSSGLVGVYNEQFF. CDR3 sequence (DNA): TGCGCCAGCAGCTCCGGACTAGTGGGGGTCTACAATGAGCAGTTCTTC. This chain connects TRBV5-1 to TRBJ2-1, with TRBD2 identical over 7 bases. Germline CDR1 is SGHRS and CDR2 is YFSETQ. The CDR3 totals 16 residues. V dropped 3 bases and J dropped 3; count of bases not matched to a gene: 9.

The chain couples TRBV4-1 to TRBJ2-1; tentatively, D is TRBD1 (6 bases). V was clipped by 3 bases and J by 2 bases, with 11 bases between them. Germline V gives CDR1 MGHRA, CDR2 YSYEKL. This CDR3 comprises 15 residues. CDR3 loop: CASSQARGPYNEQFF. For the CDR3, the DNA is TGCGCCAGCAGCCAGGCCAGGGGCCCCTACAATGAGCAGTTCTTC.

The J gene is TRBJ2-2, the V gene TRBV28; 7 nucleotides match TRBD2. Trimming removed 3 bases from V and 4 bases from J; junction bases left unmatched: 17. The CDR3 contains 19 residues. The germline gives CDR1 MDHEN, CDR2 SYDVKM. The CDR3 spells CASSLVPLTSAHSTGELFF. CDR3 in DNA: TGTGCCAGCAGTTTGGTTCCCCTAACTAGCGCTCATAGCACCGGGGAGCTGTTTTTT.

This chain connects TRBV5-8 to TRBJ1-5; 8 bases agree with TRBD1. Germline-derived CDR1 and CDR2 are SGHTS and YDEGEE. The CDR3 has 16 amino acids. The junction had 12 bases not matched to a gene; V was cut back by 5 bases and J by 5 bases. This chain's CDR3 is CASSDVINRGDQPQHF. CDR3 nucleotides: TGTGCCAGCAGTGATGTAATCAACAGGGGGGATCAGCCCCAGCATTTT.

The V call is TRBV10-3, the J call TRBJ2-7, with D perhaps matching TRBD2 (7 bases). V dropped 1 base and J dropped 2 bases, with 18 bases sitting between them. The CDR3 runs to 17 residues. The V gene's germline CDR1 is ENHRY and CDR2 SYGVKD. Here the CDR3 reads CAISELGGAGDAYEQYF. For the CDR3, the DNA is TGTGCCATCAGTGAGTTAGGGGGGGCTGGGGACGCCTACGAGCAGTACTTC.

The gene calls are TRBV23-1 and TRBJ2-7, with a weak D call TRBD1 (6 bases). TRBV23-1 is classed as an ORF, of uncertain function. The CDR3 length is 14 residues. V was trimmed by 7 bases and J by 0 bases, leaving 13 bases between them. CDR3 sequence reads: CASMPQGSSYEQYF. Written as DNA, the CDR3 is TGCGCCAGCATGCCCCAGGGGAGCTCCTACGAGCAGTACTTC.

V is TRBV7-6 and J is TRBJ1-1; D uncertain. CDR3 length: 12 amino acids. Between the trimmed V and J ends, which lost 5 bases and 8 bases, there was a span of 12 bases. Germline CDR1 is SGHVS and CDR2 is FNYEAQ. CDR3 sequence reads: CASSPTGREAFF. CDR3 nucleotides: TGTGCCAGCAGCCCCACGGGGAGGGAAGCTTTCTTT.

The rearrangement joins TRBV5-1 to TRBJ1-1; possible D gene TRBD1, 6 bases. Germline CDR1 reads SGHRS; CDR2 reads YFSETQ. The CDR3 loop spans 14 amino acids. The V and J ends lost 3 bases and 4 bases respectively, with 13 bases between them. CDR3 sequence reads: CASSSQGLGTEAFF. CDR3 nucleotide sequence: TGCGCCAGCAGCTCGCAGGGGTTGGGCACTGAAGCTTTCTTT.

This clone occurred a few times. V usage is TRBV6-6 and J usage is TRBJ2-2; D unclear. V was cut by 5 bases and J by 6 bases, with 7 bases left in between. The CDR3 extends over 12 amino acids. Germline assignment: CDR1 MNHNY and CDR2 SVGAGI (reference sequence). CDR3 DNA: TGTGCCAGCAGTGCCGGTGCCGGGGAGCTGTTTTTT. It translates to CASSAGAGELFF.